One sample yielded the 27 T cell receptor beta chains listed below, sequenced in a study of blood T cell repertoires in COVID-19. Sequenced by immunoSEQ multiplex PCR; TCRdb stores in-frame clones only, minus some. The sample records about 200,000 clones, 80% to 95% being singletons. Material for sequencing was peripheral blood. The receptors stem from a middle-aged man with acute or convalescent COVID-19.

This clone was counted once. This chain joins TRBV19 and TRBJ2-2; 13 nucleotides match TRBD2. Losses at the gene ends were 7 bases for V and 2 bases for J; bases not matched to a gene: 7. The CDR3 consists of 17 residues. In germline, CDR1 is LNHDA, CDR2 SQIVND (reference sequence). Written as DNA, the CDR3 is TGTGCCAGTACCCAACTAGCGGGGGGGACCAACACCGGGGAGCTGTTTTTT. Amino acids: CASTQLAGGTNTGELFF.

The chain is built from TRBV3-1 (or the pseudogene TRBV3-2) and TRBJ1-2; D is uncertain. CDR3 length: 13 residues. Germline lookup yields CDR1 LGHDT and CDR2 YNNKEL (reference sequence). V shed 0 bases and J shed 5 bases, with 7 bases lying between them. CDR3 nucleotides: TGTGCCAGCAGCCAAGATAGAGAGTATGGCTACACCTTC. It yields the protein CASSQDREYGYTF.

The chain combines TRBV29-1 with TRBJ2-2; 7 bases agree with TRBD2. The germline V gene encodes CDR1 SQVTM and CDR2 ANQGSEA. The CDR3 is 13 residues long. The J segment lost 2 bases and the V segment lost 8 bases, leaving 5 bases of the junction unmatched. The CDR3 sequence is CSTEGLNTGELFF. CDR3 nucleotides: TGCAGCACCGAGGGACTAAACACCGGGGAGCTGTTTTTT.

This clone was seen a single time. The chain uses TRBV28 and TRBJ1-2, with D possibly matching TRBD1 (6 bases). CDR1 MDHEN and CDR2 SYDVKM come from the germline V gene. Trimming took off 3 bases at V and 4 bases at J, with 12 bases between the two ends. There are 14 residues in the CDR3. CDR3: CASSFGQRTYGYTF. Written as DNA, the CDR3 is TGTGCCAGCAGTTTCGGACAGCGAACCTATGGCTACACCTTC.

The gene calls are TRBV5-6 and TRBJ2-1; the match to TRBD2 covers 13 bases. The germline gives CDR1 SGHDT, CDR2 YYEEEE. Germline trimming cut 4 bases from V and 15 bases from J; bases unmatched to any gene: 7. This CDR3 is 13 amino acids long. The CDR3 here is CASSTLAGGPLFF. The CDR3 bases are TGTGCCAGCAGCACACTAGCGGGAGGGCCTCTGTTCTTC.

This clone occurred once. The chain links TRBV18 to TRBJ1-4; possible D gene TRBD1, 6 bases. Germline V gene sequence: CDR1 KGHSH, CDR2 LQKENI. The CDR3 length is 16 residues. Between the trimmed V and J ends, which lost 5 bases and 0 bases, there was a span of 13 bases. DNA for the CDR3: TGTGCCAGCTCATTTGGACAGCAGGCAACTAATGAAAAACTGTTTTTT. This translates into CASSFGQQATNEKLFF.

The genes are TRBV6-5 and TRBJ1-3; D gene ambiguous. CDR1 is MNHEY and CDR2 is SVGAGI in the germline V gene. The germline V and J ends were trimmed by 4 bases and 2 bases, with 9 bases remaining between them. The CDR3 is 14 amino acids. The CDR3 sequence: CASSSGYPGNTIYF. CDR3 sequence (DNA): TGTGCCAGCAGTTCGGGGTACCCTGGAAACACCATATATTTT.

The CDR3 spells CATQDRSNEKLFF. The CDR3 DNA reads TGTGCCACCCAAGACAGGTCTAATGAAAAACTGTTTTTT. The chain employs TRBV28 and TRBJ1-4, with D tentatively TRBD1 (6 bases). CDR3 length equals 13 residues. Germline V gene data show CDR1 as MDHEN and CDR2 as SYDVKM. The V and J ends lost 10 bases and 3 bases respectively, with 12 bases between them.

The genes are TRBV2 and TRBJ1-2; a weak D match, TRBD1 (6 bases). V lost 8 bases and J 5 bases, leaving 18 bases between the germline ends. CDR3 length: 14 residues. From germline, CDR1 is SNHLY and CDR2 FYNNEI. CDR3 sequence: CASSFGRGAYGYTF. Here the CDR3 DNA reads TGTGCCAGCTCCTTCGGGAGGGGGGCTTATGGCTACACCTTC.

This chain joins TRBV7-6 and TRBJ2-1; TRBD2 matches at 9 bases. This CDR3 is built from 15 residues. Unmatched junction bases numbered 2, after V lost 3 bases and J lost 2 bases. Germline V gives CDR1 SGHVS, CDR2 FNYEAQ. The CDR3 DNA follows: TGTGCCAGCAGCTTGGCGGGAGGGGCCTACAATGAGCAGTTCTTC. It translates to CASSLAGGAYNEQFF. Full variable domain (outside the CDR3, taken from reference TRBV7-6 and TRBJ2-1): GAGVSQSPRYKVTKRGQDVALRCDPISGHVSLYWYRQALGQGPEFLTYFNYEAQQDKSGLPNDRFSAERPEGSISTLTIQRTEQRDSAMYRCASSLAGGAYNEQFFGPGTRLTVL.

This sequence joins TRBV7-9 and TRBJ2-7, with 12 positions matching TRBD2. V dropped 1 base and J dropped 5; count of bases not matched to a gene: 3. The CDR3 loop spans 15 amino acids. Germline V lookup: CDR1 SEHNR, CDR2 FQNEAQ (reference sequence). The CDR3 DNA reads TGTGCCAGCAGCTTAGTACTAGCGGGAGGCAACGAGCAGTACTTC. The encoded protein is CASSLVLAGGNEQYF.

This chain uses TRBV3-1 (or the pseudogene TRBV3-2) with TRBJ2-5, with a tentative D call TRBD2 (5 bases). Germline lookup yields CDR1 LGHDT and CDR2 YNNKEL (reference sequence). CDR3 size: 14 residues. V lost 4 bases and J lost 2, with 11 bases in between. DNA of the CDR3: TGTGCCAGCAGCCTATTAGAGGGTCAAGAGACCCAGTACTTC. Amino acids: CASSLLEGQETQYF.

The genes are TRBV2 and TRBJ2-7; a weak D match, TRBD2 (7 bases). The CDR3 runs 14 residues. The germline V gene encodes CDR1 SNHLY and CDR2 FYNNEI. V lost 4 bases and J 2 bases, leaving 12 bases between the germline ends. CDR3 sequence reads: CASSAQGGAYEQYF. Here the CDR3 DNA reads TGTGCCAGCAGTGCACAGGGAGGGGCCTACGAGCAGTACTTC.

The V call is TRBV9, the J call TRBJ2-3; 9 positions match TRBD1. The length of the CDR3 is 14 residues. V dropped 3 bases and J dropped 3; count of bases not matched to a gene: 2. Looked up from germline, CDR1 is SGDLS and CDR2 is YYNGEE. In DNA form, the CDR3 reads TGTGCCAGCAGCGGACAGGGGGGGACAGATACGCAGTATTTT. Encoded protein: CASSGQGGTDTQYF.

The rearrangement joins TRBV30 to TRBJ1-5; D gene uncertain. The V end lost 0 bases, the J end lost 8 bases, and 17 bases lay between the germline ends. There are 15 residues in the CDR3. Germline CDR1 GTSNPN, CDR2 SVGIG (reference sequence). The CDR3 DNA follows: TGTGCCTGGAGTGTGGCTTCGGGGAAATTTGAGCCCCAGCATTTT. Translating gives CAWSVASGKFEPQHF.

As to this clone: At the DNA level, this CDR3 is encoded by other sequences in the same sample as well. The V and J genes are TRBV19 and TRBJ2-3; 8 bases match TRBD2. CDR3 length: 13 residues. Trimming cost V 6 bases and J 1 base; bases outside gene matches: 0. Germline V CDR1 and CDR2: LNHDA, SQIVND (reference sequence). DNA for the CDR3: TGTGCCAGTAGACTAGCGGGCACAGATACGCAGTATTTT. As protein: CASRLAGTDTQYF. Full variable domain (remainder filled in from reference TRBV19 and TRBJ2-3): DGGITQSPKYLFRKEGQNVTLSCEQNLNHDAMYWYRQDPGQGLRLIYYSQIVNDFQKGDIAEGYSVSREKKESFPLTVTSAQKNPTAFYLCASRLAGTDTQYFGPGTRLTVL.

This clone was observed a few times. The CDR3 coding sequence is TGTGCCAGCAGACTAGCGGGAGTTCGTGAGCAGTACTTC. Translation gives CASRLAGVREQYF. The chain employs TRBV25-1 and TRBJ2-7, with 11 bases aligning to TRBD2. J lost 7 bases, V lost 6 bases, and 5 bases had no gene match. Looked up from germline, CDR1 is MGHDK and CDR2 is SYGVNS. CDR3 size: 13 residues.

This chain joins TRBV10-3 and TRBJ2-1; 8 bases fit TRBD2. From germline, CDR1 is ENHRY and CDR2 SYGVKD. V trimming: 3 bases; J trimming: 9 bases; junction bases outside the gene matches: 13. The CDR3 loop spans 16 amino acids. This CDR3 is CAISDYAGGSTIEQFF. For the CDR3, the DNA is TGTGCCATCAGTGATTATGCGGGGGGATCTACAATTGAGCAGTTCTTC.

Written as DNA, the CDR3 is TGTGCCAGCAGTTTCGGGGGACAGGGCAATGAAAAACTGTTTTTT. Its protein is CASSFGGQGNEKLFF. V and J are TRBV28 and TRBJ1-4, with TRBD1 matching 9 bases. Trimming took 3 bases from V and 5 from J; bases not matched to a gene: 4. The CDR3 contains 15 residues. In germline, CDR1 is MDHEN, CDR2 SYDVKM. Together with reference TRBV28 and TRBJ1-4, the CDR3 gives the full variable domain: DVKVTQSSRYLVKRTGEKVFLECVQDMDHENMFWYRQDPGLGLRLIYFSYDVKMKEKGDIPEGYSVSREKKERFSLILESASTNQTSMYLCASSFGGQGNEKLFFGSGTQLSVL.

The CDR3 reads CASSQDYGGGNTIYF. The CDR3 DNA reads TGTGCCAGCAGCCAAGATTATGGAGGGGGAAACACCATATATTTT. V is TRBV4-2 and J is TRBJ1-3; D is uncertain. V lost 0 bases to trimming and J lost 4 bases, with 10 bases between them. CDR1 LGHNA and CDR2 YNFKEQ come from the germline V gene. CDR3 length: 15 residues.

This chain joins TRBV19 and TRBJ1-5, with unresolved D. The germline CDR1 and CDR2 sequences are LNHDA and SQIVND (reference sequence). This CDR3 has 15 residues. V dropped 3 bases and J dropped 6 bases, with 15 bases sitting between them. The CDR3 DNA follows: TGTGCCAGTAGTATCGTTGATGCGGGTGGTCAGCCCCAGCATTTT. Translation: CASSIVDAGGQPQHF.

The J gene is TRBJ2-7, the V gene TRBV27; weak D call: TRBD2 (5 bases). The CDR3 has 18 amino acids. Trimming shortened V by 0 bases and J by 2 bases, and 20 bases separated the two germline ends. CDR1 is MNHEY, CDR2 SMNVEV, per germline (reference sequence). CDR3 nucleotides: TGTGCCAGCAGTTTATCGCGGGCAGGAGTACCCTCTACCTACGAGCAGTACTTC. It encodes CASSLSRAGVPSTYEQYF.

This chain links TRBV19 with TRBJ2-2, with a tentative D call TRBD2 (5 bases). The CDR3 is 16 amino acids. Germline V lookup: CDR1 LNHDA, CDR2 SQIVND (reference sequence). Trimming removed 2 bases from V and 6 bases from J, with 16 bases in between. CDR3 sequence: CASSIIASNGPGELFF. CDR3 DNA: TGTGCCAGTAGTATAATCGCTAGCAACGGACCCGGGGAGCTGTTTTTT.

The rearrangement uses TRBV4-1 and TRBJ1-5, with a possible D match to TRBD1 (5 bases). V dropped 2 bases and J dropped 4 bases, with 18 bases sitting between them. Germline CDR1 is MGHRA and CDR2 is YSYEKL. This CDR3 has 17 residues. CDR3 coding DNA: TGCGCCAGCAGCCAAAACCCCCGGGCAGGGCTTAATCAGCCCCAGCATTTT. Translated: CASSQNPRAGLNQPQHF.

This sequence joins TRBV19 and TRBJ2-1, with D perhaps TRBD2 (7 bases). In germline, CDR1 is LNHDA, CDR2 SQIVND (reference sequence). The CDR3 loop spans 14 amino acids. Trimming stripped 1 base from V and 9 bases from J, with 13 bases between. The CDR3 spells CASSIAGGRPEQFF. For the CDR3, the DNA is TGTGCCAGTAGTATAGCCGGGGGGCGCCCTGAGCAGTTCTTC.

The rearrangement uses TRBV7-9 and TRBJ1-5; 10 nucleotides match TRBD1. The V and J ends lost 5 bases and 7 bases, in that order; junction bases with no gene match: 8. The CDR3 consists of 15 residues. Germline assignment: CDR1 SEHNR and CDR2 FQNEAQ (reference sequence). CDR3 nucleotides: TGTGCCAGCAGCCTCACGGGACAGGGGAGGCAGCCCCAGCATTTT. It yields the protein CASSLTGQGRQPQHF. Complete variable domain (other parts from reference TRBV7-9 and TRBJ1-5): DTGVSQNPRHKITKRGQNVTFRCDPISEHNRLYWYRQTLGQGPEFLTYFQNEAQLEKSRLLSDRFSAERPKGSFSTLEIQRTEQGDSAMYLCASSLTGQGRQPQHFGDGTRLSIL.

This clone was recorded only once. The J gene is TRBJ1-4, the V gene TRBV19; D ambiguous. Trimming took off 4 bases at V and 3 bases at J, with 15 bases between the two ends. Germline values: CDR1 LNHDA, CDR2 SQIVND (reference sequence). This CDR3 is built from 16 residues. CDR3 loop: CASSRNTGGPNEKLFF. In nucleotides, the CDR3 is TGTGCCAGTAGTAGAAATACTGGAGGACCTAATGAAAAACTGTTTTTT.